The sequence of this T cell receptor (beta chain) was determined in a study of T cell responses to AZD1222 COVID-19 vaccine. Whole-study context: Some second doses came at about 4 weeks and others at about 12 weeks; these were pooled. Study-level findings and limits: Unmutated variant regions are reportedly targeted by nearly half of spike-specific TCRs. The donors showed a predominance of white British ancestry and of females, with possible underestimation of clonal diversity. Just a handful of people given AZD1222 tested seropositive at baseline.

Concerning this clone itself: Antigen: not known.

TCRdb's copy holds only in-frame clones and misses some; the assay was immunoSEQ multiplex PCR. Of a few hundred thousand clones in the sample, 80% to 95% are singletons; the top ten hold roughly 0.6%. From germline, CDR1 is MNHEY and CDR2 SVGEGT. The CDR3 is made up of 15 amino acids. The germline V and J ends were trimmed by 2 bases and 1 base, with 8 bases remaining between them. Material: peripheral blood, obtained on day 0 of AZD1222 vaccination. The chain is built from TRBV6-2 or TRBV6-3 and TRBJ2-2; D ambiguous. This TCR came from an adult in good health. The CDR3 region has the DNA TGTGCCAGCAGTTACGTACAGAAGAACACCGGGGAGCTGTTTTTT. It specifies CASSYVQKNTGELFF.